Listed below are T cell receptor beta chains from one sample, sequenced in a study of control samples from healthy donors and cancer patients. Sequencing was performed with immunoSEQ multiplex PCR; in TCRdb, only in-frame clones are kept and a portion is missing. The sample records approximately 70,000 clones, roughly 91% being singletons. The sequenced material came from PBMCs. The receptors stem from a man aged 60 to 75 with lung cancer. Both conserved end residues are part of each CDR3. D genes are given only for firm matches. Some rows mark clone size as missing; the rest say once, few, many or name a class of expanded clone.

clone size	V gene	D gene	J gene	CDR3 DNA	CDR3 protein
.	TRBV5-6	.	TRBJ1-6	TGTGCCAGCAGCTTGAATTCACCCCTCCACTTT	CASSLNSPLHF
.	TRBV6-6	.	TRBJ1-4	TGTGCCAGCAGACCCATTCAGTTCGCGGAAAAACTGTTTTTT	CASRPIQFAEKLFF
.	TRBV5-1	TRBD2	TRBJ2-1	TGCGCCAGCAGCCCCCCGCCCACTAGCGGGGGGGCCGGGGAGCAGTTCTTC	CASSPPPTSGGAGEQFF
few	TRBV2	.	TRBJ2-3	TGTGCCAGCAGTGATATGGGGGCGAACACAGATACGCAGTATTTT	CASSDMGANTDTQYF
.	TRBV4-1	TRBD1	TRBJ2-7	TGCGCCAGCAGCCAAGAGGGGACAGGTTACTACGAGCAGTACTTC	CASSQEGTGYYEQYF
.	TRBV2	TRBD1	TRBJ1-6	TGTGCCAGCAGCCCCGACAGGGATTCACCCCTCCACTTT	CASSPDRDSPLHF
.	TRBV24-1	TRBD2	TRBJ2-3	TGTGCCACCAGTGTTACCACCCGAGCGGGGAGCACAGATACGCAGTATTTT	CATSVTTRAGSTDTQYF
few	TRBV30	.	TRBJ1-1	TGTGCCTGGAGTGGACTAGGAAGTTTGGGGAACACTGAAGCTTTCTTT	CAWSGLGSLGNTEAFF
.	TRBV11-3	.	TRBJ1-5	TGTGCCAGCAGCCACTACGGTCAGCCCCAGCATTTT	CASSHYGQPQHF
.	TRBV5-1	TRBD1	TRBJ1-4	TGCGCCAGCAGCTCAGGCACACAGGGGGCGACGAGTGAAAAACTGTTTTTT	CASSSGTQGATSEKLFF
.	TRBV4-1	.	TRBJ1-2	TGCGCCAGCAGCCAAGATTGGTCAGCTAACTATGGCTACACCTTC	CASSQDWSANYGYTF
.	TRBV30	.	TRBJ2-3	TGTGCCTGGAGTGGAAGTCGGGGTGGCACAGATACGCAGTATTTT	CAWSGSRGGTDTQYF
once	TRBV18	TRBD1	TRBJ1-1	TGTGCCAGCTCACCAGGACAGGGGGCCAACACTGAAGCTTTCTTT	CASSPGQGANTEAFF
.	TRBV3-1/TRBV3-2	.	TRBJ1-5	TGTGCCAGCAGCCCAGGGGTTCTTGGCAATCAGCCCCAGCATTTT	CASSPGVLGNQPQHF
once	TRBV7-2	.	TRBJ2-6	TGTGCCTGCGGGGAGGGGGCGGCTGGGGCCAACGTCCTGACTTTC	CACGEGAAGANVLTF
few	TRBV12-3/TRBV12-4	.	TRBJ1-2	TGTGCCAGCAGTAGGACAGTGATCTATGGCTACACCTTC	CASSRTVIYGYTF
.	TRBV7-8	.	TRBJ1-2	TGTGCCAGCAGCTTCCGGGACGGCTGGTATGGCTACACCTTC	CASSFRDGWYGYTF
.	TRBV3-1/TRBV3-2	.	TRBJ1-3	TGTGCCAGCAGCCAAGATAAGGCTATCTCTGGAAACACCATATATTTT	CASSQDKAISGNTIYF
.	TRBV5-6	.	TRBJ1-5	TGTGCCAGCAGCCGGAACACCGGGGGCTTGGGCAATCAGCCCCAGCATTTT	CASSRNTGGLGNQPQHF
.	TRBV5-1	TRBD1	TRBJ2-2	TGCGCCAGCAATAGGGGGCAGGCGAACACCGGGGAGCTGTTTTTT	CASNRGQANTGELFF
.	TRBV3-1/TRBV3-2	TRBD1	TRBJ1-1	TGTGCCAGCAGCCTTAGACAGGGGATAACTGAAGCTTTCTTT	CASSLRQGITEAFF
.	TRBV14	.	TRBJ1-2	TGTGCCAGCAGCCAAGAAGCTTTCCCACGAGGGTATGGCTACACCTTC	CASSQEAFPRGYGYTF
once	TRBV5-4	.	TRBJ2-2	TGTGCCAGCAGCCACCCCGGCGCCGGGGAGCTGTTTTTT	CASSHPGAGELFF
.	TRBV27	.	TRBJ2-1	TGTGCCAGCAGTTTCACAGGCTCCTACAATGAGCAGTTCTTC	CASSFTGSYNEQFF
.	TRBV3-1/TRBV3-2	TRBD1	TRBJ1-1	TGTGCCAGCAGCCTGAGGGTACAGGGGGACACTGAAGCTTTCTTT	CASSLRVQGDTEAFF
.	TRBV5-1	TRBD1	TRBJ1-1	TGCGCCAGCAGCTTGGACAGGGGCGACACTGAAGCTTTCTTT	CASSLDRGDTEAFF
.	TRBV7-9	TRBD1	TRBJ2-5	TGTGCCAGCAGCTTAGCTACAGGGGCCCTACAAGAGACCCAGTACTTC	CASSLATGALQETQYF
.	TRBV6-5	TRBD1	TRBJ1-6	TGTGCCAGCAGTCAGACAGGGACAAATTCACCCCTCCACTTT	CASSQTGTNSPLHF
.	TRBV5-1	.	TRBJ1-3	TGCGCCAGCAGCTTGACCAGCTCTGGAAACACCATATATTTT	CASSLTSSGNTIYF
.	TRBV7-3	.	TRBJ2-1	TGTGCCAGCAGCTTACAGGGTACATTAAACGCCTACAATGAGCAGTTCTTC	CASSLQGTLNAYNEQFF
.	TRBV5-1	.	TRBJ1-5	TGCGCCAGCAGCTTCAGTGGGTCCCCTAATCAGCCCCAGCATTTT	CASSFSGSPNQPQHF
.	TRBV19	.	TRBJ1-1	TGTGCCAGTAGTCTCTCAGGGGTCAACACTGAAGCTTTCTTT	CASSLSGVNTEAFF
.	TRBV24-1	TRBD1	TRBJ1-4	TGTGCCACCGGACAGGGGGAGAATGAAAAACTGTTTTTT	CATGQGENEKLFF
.	TRBV18	.	TRBJ2-7	TGTGCCAGCTCAAGGGCAGGCCAAGGCGACGAGCAGTACTTC	CASSRAGQGDEQYF
.	TRBV11-1	.	TRBJ1-3	TGTGCCAGCAGCTTGACTACAGGATCTGGAAACACCATATATTTT	CASSLTTGSGNTIYF
.	TRBV29-1	.	TRBJ2-1	TGCAGCGGGAGGAGCTCCTACAATGAGCAGTTCTTC	CSGRSSYNEQFF
.	TRBV12-3/TRBV12-4	TRBD1	TRBJ1-2	TGTGCCAGCCGGTACAGGGGAGGAGGCTACACCTTC	CASRYRGGGYTF
once	TRBV5-6	TRBD1	TRBJ1-2	TGTGCCAGCAGCTTGTTACAGGGGAGTTCTTCGACCTACACCTTC	CASSLLQGSSSTYTF
.	TRBV7-6	.	TRBJ2-2	TGTGCCAGCAGCTTCGACCCAGACACCACGAACACCGGGGAGCTGTTTTTT	CASSFDPDTTNTGELFF
.	TRBV7-9	.	TRBJ1-4	TGTGCCAGCAGCTTAGCCCGTGCAACTAATGAAAAACTGTTTTTT	CASSLARATNEKLFF
.	TRBV15	.	TRBJ2-3	TGTGCCACCCTGACCCGGACGGTTAGCACAGATACGCAGTATTTT	CATLTRTVSTDTQYF
.	TRBV10-1	.	TRBJ2-1	TGCGCCAGCAGTGAGTTTGGCAATGAGCAGTTCTTC	CASSEFGNEQFF
.	TRBV5-1	.	TRBJ2-3	TGCGCCAGCAGCTTAGAGGACCAACGCACAGATACGCAGTATTTT	CASSLEDQRTDTQYF
.	TRBV7-2	.	TRBJ1-1	TGTGCCAGCAGCGTACCCGGGAGCACTGAAGCTTTCTTT	CASSVPGSTEAFF
.	TRBV5-1	.	TRBJ1-4	TGCGCCAGCAGCTTGGACAGTCAGAATGAAAAACTGTTTTTT	CASSLDSQNEKLFF
.	TRBV11-1	.	TRBJ2-5	TGTGCCAGCAGCTTAGGGTGGCAGGGGCAAGAGACCCAGTACTTC	CASSLGWQGQETQYF
.	TRBV19	.	TRBJ1-5	TGTGCCAGTAGTTCAGGCAGCAATCAGCCCCAGCATTTT	CASSSGSNQPQHF
.	TRBV20-1	.	TRBJ2-6	TGCAGTGCTAGTACCGGGGCCAACGTCCTGACTTTC	CSASTGANVLTF
.	TRBV21-1	.	TRBJ2-5	TGTGCCAGCAGCACGGGGCCCTCCCTACGAGCCGAGACCCAGTACTTC	CASSTGPSLRAETQYF
.	TRBV7-2	TRBD1	TRBJ2-2	TGTGCCAGCAGCTTAGTTCAGGGGGCGAACACCGGGGAGCTGTTTTTT	CASSLVQGANTGELFF
.	TRBV4-1	.	TRBJ2-3	TGCGCCAGCAGCCAAGATCAGAGCGGCCGCACAGATACGCAGTATTTT	CASSQDQSGRTDTQYF
.	TRBV7-9	TRBD1	TRBJ1-4	TGTGCCAGCAGCTTATTGGGACAGGGAACTGGCAAAAAACTGTTTTTT	CASSLLGQGTGKKLFF
.	TRBV27	TRBD2	TRBJ2-3	TGTGCCAGCAGTGGGGGACTAGCGGGGAGAGATACGCAGTATTTT	CASSGGLAGRDTQYF
once	TRBV9	.	TRBJ2-5	TGTGCCAGCAGCCTAGGCGTAATTCAAGAGACCCAGTACTTC	CASSLGVIQETQYF
.	TRBV5-1	.	TRBJ1-1	TGCGCCAGCAGCTTTACTCGGGGCACTGAAGCTTTCTTT	CASSFTRGTEAFF
.	TRBV3-1/TRBV3-2	.	TRBJ2-6	TGTGCCAGCAGCCCCGGCGGCTCTGGGGCCAACGTCCTGACTTTC	CASSPGGSGANVLTF
.	TRBV5-6	TRBD1	TRBJ2-5	TGTGCCAGCAGCACGGACAGGGTTCAAGAGACCCAGTACTTC	CASSTDRVQETQYF